This note documents a single T cell receptor beta chain sequence. Its antigen is still unknown. This record belongs to a study of Graves' ophthalmopathy and Graves' hyperthyroidism. Whole-study findings and limits: Among thyroid clonotypes expanded above 0.001 frequency, most also appeared in blood.

RNA transcripts were the template, and TCR beta CDR3 regions were amplified from them. The authors performed first-round RT-PCR with HTBI primers and then a second-round multiplex PCR. From the multiplex PCR reads, TCRdb called clonotypes with MiXCR, one entry per CDR3 protein. The sample shows 650,000 to 800,000 distinct CDR3 sequences, just over 40% of them seen only once. Germline values: CDR1 SGHRS, CDR2 YFSETQ. The CDR3 contains 15 residues. Sample: peripheral blood. The source of this sequence is an adult man with Graves' ophthalmopathy. The gene calls are TRBV5-1 and TRBJ2-5; D is possibly TRBD2 (6 bases). The DNA end is a closer match to TRBJ2-1, so the J assignment may be wrong. CDR3 sequence reads: CASSWAQEGYNEQFF. The CDR3, as DNA: TGCGCCAGCAGCTGGGCGCAGGAGGGGTACAATGAGCAGTTCTTC.